Shown below are 3 T cell receptor beta chains from a single sample sequenced in a study of Graves' ophthalmopathy and Graves' hyperthyroidism. Amplified TCR beta CDR3 regions were obtained using RNA transcripts as template. HTBI primers primed a first-round RT-PCR, and a second-round multiplex PCR followed. Using its own MiXCR run on the multiplex PCR reads, TCRdb lists one record per CDR3 protein. Altogether over a million distinct CDR3 sequences are present, approximately 35% being singletons, with the ten largest covering approximately 12%. Sequencing used peripheral blood or thyroid tissue (not recorded which). These receptors were collected from an adult man with Graves' hyperthyroidism.

This clonotype showed up many times. This chain uses TRBV5-1 with TRBJ1-3; D not resolved. There are 15 residues in the CDR3. Germline lookup yields CDR1 SGHRS and CDR2 YFSETQ. The V and J ends lost 5 bases and 4 bases respectively, with 16 bases between them. The CDR3 DNA sequence: TGCGCCAGCAGTTGGGCTCCGCTCTGGGGAAACACCATATATTTT. It yields the protein CASSWAPLWGNTIYF.

The chain recombines TRBV20-1 with TRBJ2-5; TRBD1 aligns across 9 bases. In germline, CDR1 is DFQATT, CDR2 SNEGSKA (reference sequence). The CDR3 has 16 amino acids. V lost 2 bases to trimming and J lost 3 bases; unmatched junction nucleotides: 10. CDR3 in amino acids: CSARKTGGGMKETQYF. DNA of the CDR3: TGCAGTGCTAGAAAGACAGGGGGGGGGATGAAAGAGACCCAGTACTTC.

A few counts support this clonotype. The rearrangement joins TRBV5-1 to TRBJ2-2; TRBD1 is a possible D gene (6 bases). CDR1 SGHRS and CDR2 YFSETQ come from the germline V gene. This CDR3 is built from 15 residues. V was clipped by 5 bases and J by 0 bases, with 11 bases between them. The CDR3 sequence is CASRTGTSNTGELFF. The CDR3, as DNA: TGCGCCAGCAGAACCGGGACATCGAACACCGGGGAGCTGTTTTTT.